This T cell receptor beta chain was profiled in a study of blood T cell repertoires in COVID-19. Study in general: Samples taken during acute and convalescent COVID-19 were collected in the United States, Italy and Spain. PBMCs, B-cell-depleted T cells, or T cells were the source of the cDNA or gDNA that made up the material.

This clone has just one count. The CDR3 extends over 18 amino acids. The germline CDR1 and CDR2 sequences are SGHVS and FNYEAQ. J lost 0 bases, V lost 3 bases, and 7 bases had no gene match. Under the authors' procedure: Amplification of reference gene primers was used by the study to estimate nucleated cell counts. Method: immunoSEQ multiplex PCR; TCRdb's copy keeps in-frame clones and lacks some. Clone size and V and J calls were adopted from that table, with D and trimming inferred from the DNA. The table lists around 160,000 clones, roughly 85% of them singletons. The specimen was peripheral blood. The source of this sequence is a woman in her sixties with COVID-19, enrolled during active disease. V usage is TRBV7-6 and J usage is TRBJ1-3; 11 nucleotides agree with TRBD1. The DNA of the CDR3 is TGTGCCAGCAGCTTCGGGACAGGGGGACTAGGCTCTGGAAACACCATATATTTT. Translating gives CASSFGTGGLGSGNTIYF.